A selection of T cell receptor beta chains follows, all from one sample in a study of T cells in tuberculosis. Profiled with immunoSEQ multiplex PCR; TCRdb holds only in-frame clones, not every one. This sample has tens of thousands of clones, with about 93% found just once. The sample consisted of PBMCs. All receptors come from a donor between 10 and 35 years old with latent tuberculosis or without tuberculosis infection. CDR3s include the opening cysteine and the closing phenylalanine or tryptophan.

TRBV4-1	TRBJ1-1	CASSQNPRLPGTEAFF
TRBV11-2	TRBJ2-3	CASSPWADEGTSTDTQYF
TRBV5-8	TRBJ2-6	CASSLVLGVSLSGANVLTF
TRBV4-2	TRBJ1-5	CASSQGNENQPQHF
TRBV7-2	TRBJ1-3	CASSLGERTIYF
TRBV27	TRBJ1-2	CASSLFPLNYGYTF
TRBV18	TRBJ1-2	CASSPTQGWSNYGYTF
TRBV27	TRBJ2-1	CASSYIPLAGGPNEQFF
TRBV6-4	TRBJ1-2	CASSGQGIGGYTF
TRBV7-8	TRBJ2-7	CASSLYGEQYF
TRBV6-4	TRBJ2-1	CASSVEEGRQQFF
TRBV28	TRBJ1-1	CASTLLRRDTEAFF
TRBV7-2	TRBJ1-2	CASSHVPEGGYTF
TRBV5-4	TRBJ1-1	CASSVQGRMNTEAFF
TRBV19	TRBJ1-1	CASHGGWGTEAFF
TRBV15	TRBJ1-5	CATSRGGYSNQPQHF
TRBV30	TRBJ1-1	CAWEDVGAEAFF
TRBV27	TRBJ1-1	CASSWVQGVSTEAFF
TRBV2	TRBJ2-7	CASSLTLTGASYEQYF
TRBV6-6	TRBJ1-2	CASSQTGAYGYTF
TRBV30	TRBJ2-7	CAFLSTGWNEQYF
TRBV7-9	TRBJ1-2	CASSLEEGQRNGYTF
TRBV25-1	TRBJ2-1	CASSEGLADYNEQFF
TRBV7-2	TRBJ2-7	CASSLTSGNYEQYF
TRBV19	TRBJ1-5	CASRDGDYSNQPQHF
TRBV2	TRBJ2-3	CASRPGVFGTDTQYF
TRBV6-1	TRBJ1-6	CASSESIGAGSPLHF
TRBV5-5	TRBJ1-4	CASSYSGTTNEKLFF
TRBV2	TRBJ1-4	CASSAPGGTGEKLFF
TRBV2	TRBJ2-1	CASSESGFDEQFF
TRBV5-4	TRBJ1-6	CASSLDRGGPPLHF
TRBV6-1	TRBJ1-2	CASSEQGGPYLYGYTF
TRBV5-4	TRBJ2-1	CASSRPGDEQFF
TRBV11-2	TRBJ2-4	CASSLDPGSAKNIQYF
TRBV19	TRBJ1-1	CASSRRGQGGTEAFF
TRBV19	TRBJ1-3	CASSIRQKSDTIYF
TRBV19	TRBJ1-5	CASNDRGNQPQHF
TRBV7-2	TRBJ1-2	CASSVGQGNYGYTF
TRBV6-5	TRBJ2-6	CASTADRAGANVLTF
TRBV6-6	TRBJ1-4	CASRFGGGGEKLFF
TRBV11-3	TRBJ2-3	CASSPRGGYTDTQYF
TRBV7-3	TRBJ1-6	CASSLYGTENSPLHF
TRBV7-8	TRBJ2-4	CASSPGQGRKNIQYF